This T cell receptor beta chain is from a study of blood T cell repertoires in COVID-19. Study-wide context: Sites across the United States, Italy and Spain contributed samples from acute and convalescent COVID-19. Sources were T cells, B-cell-depleted T cells, or PBMCs; the material itself was cDNA or gDNA.

The CDR3 is 12 amino acids. V lost 6 bases and J 10 bases, leaving 13 bases between the germline ends. The germline V gene has CDR1 SEHNR and CDR2 FQNEAQ (reference sequence). Methods used by the authors: The authors estimated nucleated cell counts from reference gene primer amplification. Only in-frame clones appear in the TCRdb table, and some are missing; sequencing was by immunoSEQ multiplex PCR. Clone size and the V and J calls come from that table; the DNA yielded D and trimming. This sample has tens of thousands of clones, with roughly 78% found just once. The sequence came from a woman aged 80 or older with active or convalescent COVID-19. Sequencing used peripheral blood. The rearrangement uses TRBV7-9 and TRBJ2-1; D might be TRBD1 (6 bases). The CDR3 loop reads CASRPDRPEQFF. The CDR3 nucleotides are TGTGCCAGCAGGCCTGACAGGCCCGAGCAGTTCTTC.